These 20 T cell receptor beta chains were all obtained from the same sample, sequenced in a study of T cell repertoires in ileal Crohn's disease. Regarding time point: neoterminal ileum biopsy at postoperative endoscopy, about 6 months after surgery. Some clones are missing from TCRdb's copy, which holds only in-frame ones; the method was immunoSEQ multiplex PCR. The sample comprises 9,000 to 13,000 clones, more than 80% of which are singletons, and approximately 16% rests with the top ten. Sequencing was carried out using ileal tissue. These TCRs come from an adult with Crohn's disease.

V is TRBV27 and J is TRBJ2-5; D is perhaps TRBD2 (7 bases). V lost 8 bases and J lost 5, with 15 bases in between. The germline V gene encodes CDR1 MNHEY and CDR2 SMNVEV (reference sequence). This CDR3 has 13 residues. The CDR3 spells CASGGALGETQYF. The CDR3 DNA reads TGTGCCAGCGGGGGGGCGCTTGGGGAGACCCAGTACTTC.

CDR3 sequence: CASSWVGQLSNYGYTF. The CDR3 nucleotides are TGTGCCAGTAGTTGGGTTGGACAGCTTTCTAACTATGGCTACACCTTC. The rearrangement uses TRBV19 and TRBJ1-2; possibly TRBD1 for D (6 bases). This CDR3 is built from 16 residues. The V end lost 5 bases, the J end lost 0 bases, and 16 bases lay between the germline ends. Germline-derived CDR1 and CDR2 are LNHDA and SQIVND (reference sequence).

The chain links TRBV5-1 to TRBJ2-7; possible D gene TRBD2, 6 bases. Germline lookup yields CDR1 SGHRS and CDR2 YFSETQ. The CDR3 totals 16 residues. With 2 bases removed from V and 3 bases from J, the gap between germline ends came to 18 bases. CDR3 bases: TGCGCCAGCAGCTTCGCCGGACGGGAGAGGGTCTACGAGCAGTACTTC. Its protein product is CASSFAGRERVYEQYF.

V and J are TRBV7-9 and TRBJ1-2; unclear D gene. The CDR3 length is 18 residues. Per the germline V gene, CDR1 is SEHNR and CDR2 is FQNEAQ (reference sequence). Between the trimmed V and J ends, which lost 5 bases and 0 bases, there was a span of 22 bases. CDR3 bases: TGTGCCAGCAGCGCGGCGCGAGTGCAGACCCTGACTAACTATGGCTACACCTTC. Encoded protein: CASSAARVQTLTNYGYTF. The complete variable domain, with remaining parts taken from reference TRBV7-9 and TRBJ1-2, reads DTGVSQNPRHKITKRGQNVTFRCDPISEHNRLYWYRQTLGQGPEFLTYFQNEAQLEKSRLLSDRFSAERPKGSFSTLEIQRTEQGDSAMYLCASSAARVQTLTNYGYTFGSGTRLTVV.

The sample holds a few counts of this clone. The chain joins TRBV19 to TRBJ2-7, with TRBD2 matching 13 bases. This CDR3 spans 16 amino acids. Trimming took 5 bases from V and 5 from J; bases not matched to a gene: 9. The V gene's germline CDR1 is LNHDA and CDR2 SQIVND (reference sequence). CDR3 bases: TGTGCCAGTAGTTCCGCCGGACTAGCGGGAGTTGACGAGCAGTACTTC. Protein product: CASSSAGLAGVDEQYF.

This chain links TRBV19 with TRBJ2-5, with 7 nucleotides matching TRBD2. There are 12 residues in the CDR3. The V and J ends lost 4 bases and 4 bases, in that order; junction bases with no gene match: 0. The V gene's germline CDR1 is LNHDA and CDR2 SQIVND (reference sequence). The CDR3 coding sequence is TGTGCCAGTAGTAGGGGGGGAGAGACCCAGTACTTC. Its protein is CASSRGGETQYF. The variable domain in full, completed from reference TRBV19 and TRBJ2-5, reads DGGITQSPKYLFRKEGQNVTLSCEQNLNHDAMYWYRQDPGQGLRLIYYSQIVNDFQKGDIAEGYSVSREKKESFPLTVTSAQKNPTAFYLCASSRGGETQYFGPGTRLLVL.

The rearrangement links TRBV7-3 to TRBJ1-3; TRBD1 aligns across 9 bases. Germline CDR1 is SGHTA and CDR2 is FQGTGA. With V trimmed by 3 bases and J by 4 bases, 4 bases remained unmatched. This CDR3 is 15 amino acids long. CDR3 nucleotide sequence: TGTGCCAGCAGCTTTGGGACAGGGACAGGAAACACCATATATTTT. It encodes CASSFGTGTGNTIYF.

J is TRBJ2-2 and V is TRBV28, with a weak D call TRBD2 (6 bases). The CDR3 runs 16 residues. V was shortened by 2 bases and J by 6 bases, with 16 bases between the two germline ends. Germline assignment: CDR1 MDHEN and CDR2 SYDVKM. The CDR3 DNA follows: TGTGCCAGCAGTTTAAACGGAGGGATGAAGTCCGGGGAGCTGTTTTTT. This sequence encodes CASSLNGGMKSGELFF.

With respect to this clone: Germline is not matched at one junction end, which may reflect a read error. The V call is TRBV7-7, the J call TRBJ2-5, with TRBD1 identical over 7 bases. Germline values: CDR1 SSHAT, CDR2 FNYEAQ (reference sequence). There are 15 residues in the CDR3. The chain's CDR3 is CASSLRQGGKETQYF. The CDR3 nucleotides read TGTGCTAGCAGCTTACGACAGGGTGGCAAAGAGACCCAGTACTTC.

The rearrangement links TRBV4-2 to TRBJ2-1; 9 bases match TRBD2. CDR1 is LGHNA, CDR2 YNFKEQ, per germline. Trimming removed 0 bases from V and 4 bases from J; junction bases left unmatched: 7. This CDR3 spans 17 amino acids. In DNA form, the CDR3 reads TGTGCCAGCAGCCAAGATCCTAGCGGGAAAGGGTACAATGAGCAGTTCTTC. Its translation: CASSQDPSGKGYNEQFF.

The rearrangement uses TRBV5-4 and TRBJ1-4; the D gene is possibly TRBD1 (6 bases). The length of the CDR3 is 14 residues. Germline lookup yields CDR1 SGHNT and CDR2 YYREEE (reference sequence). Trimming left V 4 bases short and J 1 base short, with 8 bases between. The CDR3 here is CASSVTGTNEKLFF. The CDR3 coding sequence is TGTGCCAGCAGCGTGACAGGAACTAATGAAAAACTGTTTTTT.

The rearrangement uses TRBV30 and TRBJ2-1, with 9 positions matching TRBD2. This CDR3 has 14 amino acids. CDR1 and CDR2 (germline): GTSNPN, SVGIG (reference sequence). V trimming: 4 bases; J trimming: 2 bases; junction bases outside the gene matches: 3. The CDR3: CAWMRTSAYNEQFF. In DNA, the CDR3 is TGTGCCTGGATGCGGACTAGCGCCTACAATGAGCAGTTCTTC.

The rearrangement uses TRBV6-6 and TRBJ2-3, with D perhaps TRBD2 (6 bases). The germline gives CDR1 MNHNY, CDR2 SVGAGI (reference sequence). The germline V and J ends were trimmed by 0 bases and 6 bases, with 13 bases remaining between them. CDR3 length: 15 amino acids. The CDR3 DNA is TGTGCCAGCAGTTACTCCGGGACTTTCGGGGATACGCAGTATTTT. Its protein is CASSYSGTFGDTQYF.

The CDR3 spells CASSFRGQGGGELFF. CDR3 DNA sequence: TGTGCCAGCAGTTTTCGGGGACAGGGCGGCGGGGAGCTGTTTTTT. The V gene is TRBV28, the J gene TRBJ2-2; 9 nucleotides align to TRBD1. Germline CDR1 is MDHEN and CDR2 is SYDVKM. This CDR3 spans 15 amino acids. V shed 3 bases and J 7 bases; nucleotides not matched to a gene: 6.

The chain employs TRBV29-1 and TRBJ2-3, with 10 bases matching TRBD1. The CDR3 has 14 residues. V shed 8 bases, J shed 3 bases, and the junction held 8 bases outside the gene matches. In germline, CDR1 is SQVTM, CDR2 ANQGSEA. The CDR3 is CSSKGGQGTDTQYF. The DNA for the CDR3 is TGCAGCTCCAAGGGGGGACAGGGGACAGATACGCAGTATTTT.

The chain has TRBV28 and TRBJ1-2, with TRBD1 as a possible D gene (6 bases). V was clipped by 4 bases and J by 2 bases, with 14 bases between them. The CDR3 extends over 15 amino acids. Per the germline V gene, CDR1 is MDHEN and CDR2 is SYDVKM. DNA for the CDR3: TGTGCCAGCAGTTCGAAGACAACAGGGAACTATGGCTACACCTTC. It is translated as CASSSKTTGNYGYTF.

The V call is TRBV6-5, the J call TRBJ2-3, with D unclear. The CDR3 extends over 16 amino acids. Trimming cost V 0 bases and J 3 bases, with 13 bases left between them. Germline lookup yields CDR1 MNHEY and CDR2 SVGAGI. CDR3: CASSYSHYPGTDTQYF. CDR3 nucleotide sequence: TGTGCCAGCAGTTACTCTCATTATCCAGGAACAGATACGCAGTATTTT.

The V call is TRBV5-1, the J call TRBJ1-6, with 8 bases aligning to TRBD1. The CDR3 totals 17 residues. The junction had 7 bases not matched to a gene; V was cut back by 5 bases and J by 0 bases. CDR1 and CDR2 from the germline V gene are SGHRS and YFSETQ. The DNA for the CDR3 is TGCGCCAGCAGTCGGAGACAGGGGAGCTCCTATAATTCACCCCTCCACTTT. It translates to CASSRRQGSSYNSPLHF.

CDR3 coding DNA: TGTGCTAGTGGGGCGGGCGGGAACACTGAAGCTTTCTTT. Amino acid sequence: CASGAGGNTEAFF. This chain links TRBV12-5 with TRBJ1-1; D is unclear. Germline CDR1 is LGHNT and CDR2 is FRNRAP. V lost 6 bases to trimming and J lost 1 base, with 9 bases between them. CDR3 length: 13 amino acids.

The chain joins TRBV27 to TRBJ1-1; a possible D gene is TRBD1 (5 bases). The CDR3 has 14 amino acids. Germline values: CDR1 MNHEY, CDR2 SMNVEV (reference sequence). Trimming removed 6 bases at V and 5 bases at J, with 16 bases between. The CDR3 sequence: CASSSRGRGTEAFF. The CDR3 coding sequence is TGTGCCAGCAGCTCCCGGGGGAGAGGGACTGAAGCTTTCTTT.